The 19 T cell receptor beta chains below were found in one sample sequenced in a study of molecular identifiers for immune sequencing clone quantification (dated by TCRdb to between 2018 and 2020). Receptors were amplified or captured by PCR. The instrument was a NextSeq 500. The public reads were quality trimmed at Q25 with fastp and then assembled into clones with MiXCR by TCRdb, keeping productive beta chains. Here each entry gathers all rows of one CDR3 protein and keeps the most common genes and DNA. The sample table contains a few hundred thousand distinct CDR3 sequences; only one count was recorded for 24% of them. The leading ten clones occupy about 0.73% of the sample. Sequencing input: naive CD8+ T cells from blood, with Jurkat cell RNA spiked in. The cell subset or site label corresponds to: FACS-sorted CD8+CD4-CCR7+CD45RA+ naive T cells. The receptors here all came from a human donor in good health. Some libraries in this study had Jurkat cell RNA spiked in.

This clonotype was observed a few times. The CDR3, as DNA: TGTGCCAGCAGTCGGAGGGCCGCCGGCACAGATACGCAGTATTTT. Its translation is CASSRRAAGTDTQYF. V gene TRBV6-2 or TRBV6-3 combines with J gene TRBJ2-3; D might be TRBD2 (6 bases). V dropped 5 bases and J dropped 1 base, with 13 bases sitting between them. Per the germline V gene, CDR1 is MNHEY and CDR2 is SVGEGT. The CDR3 covers 15 residues.

The chain has TRBV28 and TRBJ1-2; D not certain. CDR1 is MDHEN and CDR2 is SYDVKM in the germline V gene. Deletions cut 2 bases from V and 0 bases from J, with 16 bases between. The CDR3 contains 17 residues. The CDR3 reads CASSLTDHLFANYGYTF. The DNA of the CDR3 is TGTGCCAGCAGTTTAACGGACCACTTATTTGCTAACTATGGCTACACCTTC.

To note about this clonotype: The junction does not match germline at one end; this may be a read error. This chain joins TRBV5-4 and TRBJ1-1, with a tentative D call TRBD1 (5 bases). The CDR3 consists of 17 residues. The germline V gene encodes CDR1 SGHNT and CDR2 YYREEE (reference sequence). The CDR3 DNA follows: TGTGCCAGCGGCTTGGATCGACAGCAAAACATGAACACTGAAGCTTTCTTT. Protein: CASGLDRQQNMNTEAFF.

The sample holds many counts of this clonotype. The J gene is TRBJ2-1, the V gene TRBV11-2; 8 positions agree with TRBD1. CDR3 length: 17 residues. Trimming took 5 bases from V and 0 from J; bases not matched to a gene: 9. The germline gives CDR1 SGHAT, CDR2 FQNNGV. The CDR3 here is CASSPFGQGSSYNEQFF. CDR3 nucleotides: TGTGCCAGCAGCCCGTTCGGACAGGGAAGCTCCTACAATGAGCAGTTCTTC.

The chain couples TRBV27 to TRBJ2-3, with 9 nucleotides matching TRBD1. The CDR3 is made up of 15 amino acids. Germline assignment: CDR1 MNHEY and CDR2 SMNVEV (reference sequence). V lost 5 bases to trimming and J lost 8 bases; unmatched junction nucleotides: 11. CDR3 in DNA: TGTGCCAGCAGTAACGGGACAGGGCTACTTCGTACGCAGTATTTT. It codes for CASSNGTGLLRTQYF.

The sample holds many counts of this clonotype. The CDR3 sequence: CASSSPKEGGSYEQYF. The CDR3 DNA is TGTGCCAGCAGCTCGCCTAAAGAGGGTGGATCCTACGAGCAGTACTTC. The chain combines TRBV7-9 with TRBJ2-7; TRBD2 is a possible D gene (5 bases). The CDR3 extends over 16 amino acids. The V gene's germline CDR1 is SEHNR and CDR2 FQNEAQ (reference sequence). Trimming removed 4 bases at V and 1 base at J, with 17 bases between.

The chain is built from TRBV27 and TRBJ2-7; tentative D call: TRBD1 (5 bases). Germline CDR1 MNHEY, CDR2 SMNVEV (reference sequence). V shed 0 bases and J shed 4 bases, with 10 bases lying between them. The CDR3 has 14 amino acids. The CDR3 loop reads CASSLSLQGYEQYF. The CDR3, as DNA: TGTGCCAGCAGTTTATCGTTGCAGGGTTACGAGCAGTACTTC.

This clonotype was observed many times. V gene TRBV12-3 or TRBV12-4 combines with J gene TRBJ2-3; no clear D gene. The CDR3 contains 13 residues. V was clipped by 5 bases and J by 2 bases, with 8 bases between them. The CDR3 is CASSKGNTDTQYF. The CDR3 DNA follows: TGTGCCAGCAGTAAAGGGAACACAGATACGCAGTATTTT.

The table lists this clonotype with many counts. V is TRBV5-6 and J is TRBJ2-1; D might be TRBD1 or TRBD2, each matching 5 bases. V lost 4 bases, J lost 5 bases, and 16 bases lay in between. Germline V lookup: CDR1 SGHDT, CDR2 YYEEEE. The CDR3 loop spans 15 amino acids. The CDR3: CASSPGTYAHNEQFF. The CDR3, as DNA: TGTGCCAGCAGCCCCGGGACGTACGCCCACAATGAGCAGTTCTTC.

In the case of this clonotype: The junction departs from the called germline gene at one end, perhaps through a read error. The CDR3 is CRVVGPPAAFF. The CDR3 DNA reads TGCCGCGTTGTGGGGCCCCCTGCCGCTTTCTTT. The rearrangement links TRBV29-1 to TRBJ1-1; possible D gene TRBD1, 5 bases. The CDR3 has 11 amino acids. Germline V CDR1 and CDR2: SQVTM, ANQGSEA.

This clonotype was seen more than once but under ten times. This chain joins TRBV12-3 or TRBV12-4 and TRBJ2-5; 7 bases are shared with TRBD1. V was clipped by 0 bases and J by 1 base; unmatched bases: 2. This CDR3 region has 15 residues. CDR3 sequence: CASSLADRIQETQYF. The CDR3, as DNA: TGTGCCAGCAGTTTAGCGGACAGGATCCAAGAGACCCAGTACTTC.

The chain joins TRBV30 to TRBJ2-3; TRBD1 aligns across 8 bases. The junction had 4 bases not matched to a gene; V was cut back by 4 bases and J by 4 bases. Germline V gene lookup returns CDR1 GTSNPN and CDR2 SVGIG (reference sequence). The CDR3 extends over 13 amino acids. The CDR3 region is CAWNPGQADTQYF. The CDR3 nucleotides are TGTGCCTGGAATCCGGGACAGGCAGATACGCAGTATTTT. Full variable domain (rest looked up from reference TRBV30 and TRBJ2-3): SQTIHQWPATLVQPVGSPLSLECTVEGTSNPNLYWYRQAAGRGLQLLFYSVGIGQISSEVPQNLSASRPQDRQFILSSKKLLLSDSGFYLCAWNPGQADTQYFGPGTRLTVL.

This clonotype was detected many times. The rearrangement joins TRBV4-1 to TRBJ1-1; unclear D gene. This CDR3 has 15 amino acids. V lost 0 bases and J 4 bases, leaving 12 bases between the germline ends. Per germline, CDR1 MGHRA and CDR2 YSYEKL. The CDR3 loop reads CASSQEGGGGTEAFF. DNA of the CDR3: TGCGCCAGCAGCCAAGAGGGCGGAGGAGGCACTGAAGCTTTCTTT.

Many counts were recorded for this clonotype. The chain couples TRBV12-3 or TRBV12-4 to TRBJ2-6; D gene uncertain. This CDR3 contains 14 residues. V was pared by 3 bases and J by 4 bases, with 7 bases between. CDR3 DNA sequence: TGTGCCAGCAGTTTTCCAGCCGGGGCCAACGTCCTGACTTTC. It codes for CASSFPAGANVLTF.

This rearrangement joins TRBV29-1 to TRBJ2-3; TRBD2 agrees at 13 bases. This CDR3 comprises 17 residues. The germline CDR1 and CDR2 sequences are SQVTM and ANQGSEA. Losses at the gene ends were 7 bases for V and 1 base for J; bases not matched to a gene: 11. The CDR3 loop reads CSARTLTSGGGTDTQYF. CDR3 sequence (DNA): TGCAGCGCCAGAACGCTAACTAGCGGGGGGGGCACAGATACGCAGTATTTT.

As concerns this clonotype: This may be a read error, as it is one base from a much larger clone. The chain recombines TRBV2 with TRBJ1-1; tentatively, D is TRBD1 (6 bases). The CDR3 has 13 residues. Looked up from germline, CDR1 is SNHLY and CDR2 is FYNNEI. Written as DNA, the CDR3 is TGTGGCAGGCAGGGGCAGACGCACACTGAAGCTTTCTTT. Translating gives CGRQGQTHTEAFF. Full variable domain (remainder filled in from reference TRBV2 and TRBJ1-1): EPEVTQTPSHQVTQMGQEVILRCVPISNHLYFYWYRQILGQKVEFLVSFYNNEISEKSEIFDDQFSVERPDGSNFTLKIRSTKLEDSAMYFCGRQGQTHTEAFFGQGTRLTVV.

As concerns this clonotype: At one end the junction does not follow the germline gene, possibly because of a read error. As DNA, the CDR3 is TGTGCCAGCAGTAATATATACGGGCAGTACTTC. Translation gives CASSNIYGQYF. The chain employs TRBV5-6 and TRBJ2-7; D ambiguous. The CDR3 is 11 residues long. Germline CDR1 reads SGHDT; CDR2 reads YYEEEE. Drawing the rest from reference TRBV5-6 and TRBJ2-7, the complete variable domain is DAGVTQSPTHLIKTRGQQVTLRCSPKSGHDTVSWYQQALGQGPQFIFQYYEEEERQRGNFPDRFSGHQFPNYSSELNVNALLLGDSALYLCASSNIYGQYFGPGTRLTVT.

This clonotype was seen many times. The V gene is TRBV7-2, the J gene TRBJ2-3; either TRBD1 or TRBD2 may supply D (6 bases each). Trimming took 0 bases from V and 5 from J, leaving 12 bases between them. CDR3 length: 15 amino acids. CDR1 and CDR2 (germline): SGHTA, FQGNSA. The CDR3 loop is CASSLAFGGGDTQYF. The CDR3 DNA reads TGTGCCAGCAGCTTAGCGTTCGGAGGGGGAGATACGCAGTATTTT.

DNA of the CDR3: TGTGCCAGCAGATCCGGGACTAGCGGGCCAAATACGCAGTATTTT. Encoded protein: CASRSGTSGPNTQYF. The chain is built from TRBV7-8 and TRBJ2-3, with 12 positions matching TRBD2. The CDR3 spans 15 residues. The germline CDR1 and CDR2 sequences are SGHVS and FQNEAQ. V lost 6 bases, J lost 7 bases, and 8 bases stayed unmatched.